The TCR beta chain under discussion was sequenced for a study of cytomegalovirus exposure and HLA in healthy donors. Donors counted as nominally healthy when sampled, yet unrecorded immune exposures were likely. A multiplex PCR was run with 60 Vbeta primers and 13 Jbeta primers. Using immunoSEQ multiplex PCR, the repertoire was profiled, and TCRdb retains in-frame clones only, with some absent. The repertoire holds 180,000 or so clones, with about three quarters as singletons. The sample consisted of PBMCs. This receptor was identified in a woman in her sixties or seventies in good health and CMV-seropositive.

The CDR3: CASRDRESRGKLFF. The DNA for the CDR3 is TGTGCCAGCCGAGACAGGGAATCCCGTGGAAAACTGTTTTTT. This sequence joins TRBV25-1 and TRBJ1-4; 7 bases fit TRBD1. Germline CDR1 MGHDK, CDR2 SYGVNS. The CDR3 has 14 residues. Germline trimming cut 8 bases from V and 10 bases from J; bases unmatched to any gene: 13.